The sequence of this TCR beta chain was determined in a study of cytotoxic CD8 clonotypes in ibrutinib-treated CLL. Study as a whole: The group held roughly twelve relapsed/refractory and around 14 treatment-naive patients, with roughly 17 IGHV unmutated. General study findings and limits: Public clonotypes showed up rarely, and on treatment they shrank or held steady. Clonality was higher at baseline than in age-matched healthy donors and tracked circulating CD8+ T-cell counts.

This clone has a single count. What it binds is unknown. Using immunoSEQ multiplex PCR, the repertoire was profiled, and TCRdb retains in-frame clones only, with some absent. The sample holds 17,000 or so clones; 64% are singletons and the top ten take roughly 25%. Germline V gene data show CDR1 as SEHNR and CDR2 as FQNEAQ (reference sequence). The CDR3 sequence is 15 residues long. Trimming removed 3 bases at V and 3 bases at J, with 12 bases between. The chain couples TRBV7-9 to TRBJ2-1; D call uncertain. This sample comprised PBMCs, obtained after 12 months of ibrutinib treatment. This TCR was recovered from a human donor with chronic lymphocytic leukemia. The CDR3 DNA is TGTGCCAGCAGCTTTGGTGGTACGAACTACAATGAGCAGTTCTTC. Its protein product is CASSFGGTNYNEQFF. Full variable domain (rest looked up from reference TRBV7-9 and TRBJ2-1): DTGVSQNPRHKITKRGQNVTFRCDPISEHNRLYWYRQTLGQGPEFLTYFQNEAQLEKSRLLSDRFSAERPKGSFSTLEIQRTEQGDSAMYLCASSFGGTNYNEQFFGPGTRLTVL.